The 30 T cell receptor beta chains reported below all come from one sample, sequenced in a study of blood T cell repertoires in COVID-19. Clones were sequenced by immunoSEQ multiplex PCR, and TCRdb holds only the in-frame ones, with some missing. Among about 250,000 clones listed, around 82% were seen once. The sequenced sample consisted of peripheral blood. Receptors originate from a man in his fifties or sixties with active or convalescent COVID-19.

The chain is built from TRBV6-6 and TRBJ1-5; D unresolved. CDR3 length: 15 residues. Trimming pared 4 bases from V and 0 bases from J, leaving 10 bases between. Per germline, CDR1 MNHNY and CDR2 SVGAGI (reference sequence). CDR3 amino acids: CASSFRTASNQPQHF. The CDR3 DNA is TGTGCCAGCAGTTTCCGGACTGCTAGCAATCAGCCCCAGCATTTT.

The chain links TRBV5-1 to TRBJ1-6, with 11 positions matching TRBD1. CDR3 length: 15 amino acids. J lost 9 bases, V lost 0 bases, and 2 bases had no gene match. Germline lookup yields CDR1 SGHRS and CDR2 YFSETQ. CDR3 loop: CASSLEGTGGSPLHF. The CDR3 DNA sequence: TGCGCCAGCAGCTTGGAGGGGACAGGGGGTTCACCCCTCCACTTT.

The chain recombines TRBV30 with TRBJ1-6; D remains ambiguous. Trimming shortened V by 1 base and J by 7 bases, and 8 bases separated the two germline ends. This CDR3 has 13 amino acids. The V gene's germline CDR1 is GTSNPN and CDR2 SVGIG (reference sequence). CDR3 DNA: TGTGCCTGGAGTGGCACACGAAATTCACCCCTCCACTTT. Protein: CAWSGTRNSPLHF.

The chain is built from TRBV15 and TRBJ1-1; D possibly corresponds to TRBD1 (6 bases). The CDR3 spans 17 residues. Germline V gives CDR1 LNHNV, CDR2 YYDKDF (reference sequence). The V end was cut by 3 bases, the J end by 2 bases, with 19 bases between. The chain's CDR3 is CATSRGRGAPLNTEAFF. CDR3 nucleotides: TGTGCCACCAGCAGGGGCCGGGGGGCGCCCCTAAACACTGAAGCTTTCTTT.

The chain couples TRBV7-9 to TRBJ1-1, with D maybe TRBD1 (6 bases). Germline lookup yields CDR1 SEHNR and CDR2 FQNEAQ (reference sequence). V dropped 7 bases and J dropped 2 bases, with 17 bases sitting between them. The CDR3 extends over 15 amino acids. The CDR3 DNA is TGTGCCAGCAACCTGGTTGGGACAACTAACACTGAAGCTTTCTTT. Protein product: CASNLVGTTNTEAFF.

The chain uses TRBV19 and TRBJ1-1; 7 bases are a match to TRBD1. CDR1 and CDR2 from the germline V gene are LNHDA and SQIVND (reference sequence). This CDR3 is 13 amino acids long. J lost 3 bases, V lost 3 bases, and 1 base had no gene match. The DNA of the CDR3 is TGTGCCAGTAGTATGACAGGGTACACTGAAGCTTTCTTT. Translation gives CASSMTGYTEAFF. Variable domain in full (rest from reference TRBV19 and TRBJ1-1): DGGITQSPKYLFRKEGQNVTLSCEQNLNHDAMYWYRQDPGQGLRLIYYSQIVNDFQKGDIAEGYSVSREKKESFPLTVTSAQKNPTAFYLCASSMTGYTEAFFGQGTRLTVV.

V is TRBV15 and J is TRBJ2-1, with a weak D call TRBD2 (6 bases). Germline V gene lookup returns CDR1 LNHNV and CDR2 YYDKDF (reference sequence). The CDR3 is made up of 16 amino acids. V dropped 0 bases and J dropped 6 bases, with 15 bases sitting between them. CDR3: CATSREARERANEQFF. In nucleotides, the CDR3 is TGTGCCACCAGCAGAGAGGCCAGGGAGCGGGCCAATGAGCAGTTCTTC.

The chain employs TRBV29-1 and TRBJ2-7; D possibly corresponds to TRBD2 (5 bases). Germline values: CDR1 SQVTM, CDR2 ANQGSEA. This CDR3 region has 13 residues. V gave up 5 bases and J gave up 2 bases, with 13 bases separating them. The CDR3 reads CSVTRVAPYEQYF. As DNA, the CDR3 is TGCAGCGTTACGAGGGTAGCCCCCTACGAGCAGTACTTC.

Notes on this clone: This sample includes further DNA sequences coding for the same CDR3. The rearrangement uses TRBV7-9 and TRBJ2-1, with 8 bases that match TRBD2. The V segment lost 1 base and the J segment 3 bases; nucleotides outside the gene matches: 2. The CDR3 covers 15 residues. CDR1 and CDR2 from the germline V gene are SEHNR and FQNEAQ (reference sequence). CDR3: CASSLGRGDYNEQFF. DNA of the CDR3: TGTGCCAGCAGCTTAGGGCGGGGGGACTACAATGAGCAGTTCTTC.

This clone was picked up one time. The chain couples TRBV19 to TRBJ1-5; tentatively, D is TRBD1 (5 bases). The CDR3 runs 15 residues. In germline, CDR1 is LNHDA, CDR2 SQIVND (reference sequence). The V end was cut by 7 bases, the J end by 5 bases, with 18 bases between. CDR3 DNA: TGTGCCAGTAACCAAATGGCAGGGATGGATCAGCCCCAGCATTTT. Translating it yields CASNQMAGMDQPQHF.

The rearrangement joins TRBV7-3 to TRBJ1-5; D is perhaps TRBD1 (6 bases). Trimming removed 5 bases at V and 11 bases at J, with 28 bases between. This CDR3 has 17 amino acids. The germline CDR1 and CDR2 sequences are SGHTA and FQGTGA. The DNA of the CDR3 is TGTGCCAGCAGCCCCTCTTGCGGGGGGCCGGTAGGAGTGTCCCAGCATTTT. Residues: CASSPSCGGPVGVSQHF. The full variable domain, rest sourced from reference TRBV7-3 and TRBJ1-5, is GAGVSQTPSNKVTEKGKYVELRCDPISGHTALYWYRQSLGQGPEFLIYFQGTGAADDSGLPNDRFFAVRPEGSVSTLKIQRTERGDSAVYLCASSPSCGGPVGVSQHFGDGTRLSIL.

This clone has more than one count but fewer than ten. This chain uses TRBV4-1 with TRBJ1-1; D gene uncertain. Germline V lookup: CDR1 MGHRA, CDR2 YSYEKL. The CDR3 consists of 12 residues. V was clipped by 2 bases and J by 8 bases, with 9 bases between them. The CDR3 DNA reads TGCGCCAGCAGCCAATTAACCGGGGAAGCTTTCTTT. Amino acids: CASSQLTGEAFF.

The gene calls are TRBV21-1 and TRBJ1-5; the table's D call, TRBD1, was not checked against the DNA. TRBV21-1 is a recognized pseudogene. The CDR3 covers 15 residues. CDR3 DNA: TGTGCCAGCAGCAAAGTATCAGGCAGCAATCAGCCCCAGCATTTT. It codes for CASSKVSGSNQPQHF.

The count of this clone is one. This chain connects TRBV13 to TRBJ1-5, with TRBD1 as a possible D gene (6 bases). Trimming removed 0 bases at V and 7 bases at J, with 10 bases between. This CDR3 comprises 14 residues. The V gene's germline CDR1 is PRHDT and CDR2 FYEKMQ (reference sequence). The CDR3 protein is CASSLGLGAQPQHF. The CDR3, as DNA: TGTGCCAGCAGCTTAGGCCTGGGGGCCCAGCCCCAGCATTTT.

This clone was counted only a few times. This rearrangement joins TRBV19 to TRBJ1-2; 7 bases line up with TRBD1. CDR3 size: 13 residues. Germline values: CDR1 LNHDA, CDR2 SQIVND (reference sequence). With V trimmed by 8 bases and J by 5 bases, 8 bases remained unmatched. The CDR3 loop reads CASQDRFRYGYTF. Written as DNA, the CDR3 is TGTGCCAGTCAGGACAGGTTTCGATATGGCTACACCTTC.

This clone appeared a few times. The rearrangement joins TRBV7-9 to TRBJ1-2, with D tentatively TRBD1 (6 bases). The germline gives CDR1 SEHNR, CDR2 FQNEAQ (reference sequence). Trimming left V 3 bases short and J 3 bases short, with 14 bases between. The CDR3 loop spans 15 amino acids. The CDR3 coding sequence is TGTGCCAGCAGCTTCAGCGCTCAGGGGCACTATGGCTACACCTTC. Its translation is CASSFSAQGHYGYTF.

Note on this clone: Other DNA sequences within the sample encode an identical CDR3. V is TRBV9 and J is TRBJ1-3; D is undetermined. The V and J ends lost 0 bases and 0 bases respectively, with 7 bases between them. Germline V gene data show CDR1 as SGDLS and CDR2 as YYNGEE. The CDR3 extends over 15 amino acids. CDR3: CASSVGGISGNTIYF. CDR3 coding DNA: TGTGCCAGCAGCGTAGGAGGCATCTCTGGAAACACCATATATTTT. The variable domain in full, with the rest retrieved from reference TRBV9 and TRBJ1-3, is DSGVTQTPKHLITATGQRVTLRCSPRSGDLSVYWYQQSLDQGLQFLIQYYNGEERAKGNILERFSAQQFPDLHSELNLSSLELGDSALYFCASSVGGISGNTIYFGEGSWLTVV.

The gene calls are TRBV18 and TRBJ2-3; 10 bases are a match to TRBD2. The germline V gene encodes CDR1 KGHSH and CDR2 LQKENI. The CDR3 contains 18 residues. J lost 0 bases, V lost 6 bases, and 12 bases had no gene match. The CDR3 region is CASSQEGAGGTSTDTQYF. The CDR3 DNA reads as TGTGCCAGCTCCCAGGAGGGAGCGGGGGGGACTAGCACAGATACGCAGTATTTT.

The rearrangement uses TRBV5-1 and TRBJ2-7; 9 bases are shared with TRBD2. This CDR3 is 15 amino acids long. Germline CDR1 is SGHRS and CDR2 is YFSETQ. Trimming took 0 bases from V and 6 from J; bases not matched to a gene: 7. The CDR3 spells CASSLDAAGGLEQYF. CDR3 in DNA: TGCGCCAGCAGCTTGGACGCCGCGGGGGGGCTCGAGCAGTACTTC.

The rearrangement uses TRBV30 and TRBJ1-1, with D possibly TRBD1 on 5 matching bases. V was cut by 7 bases and J by 5 bases, with 14 bases left in between. Germline assignment: CDR1 GTSNPN and CDR2 SVGIG (reference sequence). The CDR3 covers 12 residues. CDR3 bases: TGTGCCTCCGACAGCCGGCAAACTGAAGCTTTCTTT. It specifies CASDSRQTEAFF.

This clone occurred a few times. The chain couples TRBV2 to TRBJ1-5, with D unclear. The germline V and J ends were trimmed by 7 bases and 2 bases, with 6 bases remaining between them. The germline CDR1 and CDR2 sequences are SNHLY and FYNNEI. The CDR3 is 12 amino acids. The CDR3 sequence is CASTIGNQPQHF. CDR3 nucleotide sequence: TGTGCCAGCACTATAGGCAATCAGCCCCAGCATTTT.

The chain couples TRBV5-1 to TRBJ2-3, with D possibly matching TRBD2 (6 bases). The CDR3 length is 16 residues. CDR1 and CDR2 from the germline V gene are SGHRS and YFSETQ. V was cut by 3 bases and J by 0 bases, with 14 bases left in between. CDR3 nucleotides: TGCGCCAGCAGCTCCCCTGGTGGGACTAGCACAGATACGCAGTATTTT. Translating gives CASSSPGGTSTDTQYF.

The V gene is TRBV24-1, the J gene TRBJ2-7; D perhaps matches TRBD1 (6 bases). The CDR3 sequence is 17 residues long. Germline values: CDR1 KGHDR, CDR2 SFDVKD. Trimming stripped 4 bases from V and 4 bases from J, with 22 bases between. CDR3 residues: CATSDPTGHPKTYEQYF. Written as DNA, the CDR3 is TGTGCCACCAGTGACCCCACGGGACACCCGAAAACTTACGAGCAGTACTTC.

The chain combines TRBV29-1 with TRBJ2-7; D is perhaps TRBD2 (5 bases). Trimming took off 2 bases at V and 2 bases at J, with 28 bases between the two ends. Germline CDR1 SQVTM, CDR2 ANQGSEA. The CDR3 consists of 19 residues. The CDR3 sequence: CSVENRRGSLQSYTYEQYF. In DNA, the CDR3 is TGCAGCGTTGAAAATCGGAGAGGGAGCTTACAATCCTATACCTACGAGCAGTACTTC.

V usage is TRBV5-1 and J usage is TRBJ1-1, with D possibly TRBD1 on 6 matching bases. Trimming pared 1 base from V and 1 base from J, leaving 8 bases between. Per the germline V gene, CDR1 is SGHRS and CDR2 is YFSETQ. The CDR3 contains 14 residues. The CDR3 reads CASSLSRGNTEAFF. CDR3 DNA: TGCGCCAGCAGCTTGAGCAGGGGGAACACTGAAGCTTTCTTT.

The chain employs TRBV14 and TRBJ1-3, with 7 positions matching TRBD1. CDR1 is SGHDN, CDR2 FVKESK, per germline. With V trimmed by 4 bases and J by 1 base, 7 bases remained unmatched. The CDR3 contains 16 residues. The CDR3 sequence is CASSPAGGLSGNTIYF. The CDR3 DNA follows: TGTGCCAGCAGCCCGGCAGGGGGTCTTTCTGGAAACACCATATATTTT.

The genes are TRBV10-3 and TRBJ1-1; 7 bases agree with TRBD1. V was clipped by 5 bases and J by 7 bases; unmatched bases: 4. Germline assignment: CDR1 ENHRY and CDR2 SYGVKD. The CDR3 is 12 residues long. This chain's CDR3 is CAISTGANEAFF. CDR3 nucleotide sequence: TGTGCCATCAGTACAGGGGCGAATGAAGCTTTCTTT.

In DNA, the CDR3 is TGTGCCAGTAGTATGGACAGGGGGCCCACCTACGAGCAGTACTTC. Protein: CASSMDRGPTYEQYF. The genes are TRBV19 and TRBJ2-7; 11 bases map to TRBD1. The CDR3 contains 15 residues. In germline, CDR1 is LNHDA, CDR2 SQIVND (reference sequence). Trimming removed 3 bases from V and 2 bases from J; junction bases left unmatched: 3.

The V and J genes are TRBV5-4 and TRBJ1-2; 7 bases match TRBD1. Germline CDR1 is SGHNT and CDR2 is YYREEE (reference sequence). V dropped 4 bases and J dropped 1; count of bases not matched to a gene: 4. The CDR3 is 14 residues long. CDR3 protein: CASSPGGGNYGYTF. The CDR3 coding sequence is TGTGCCAGCAGCCCAGGGGGTGGTAACTATGGCTACACCTTC.

The rearrangement joins TRBV28 to TRBJ1-4; TRBD1 matches 9 bases. Germline V CDR1 and CDR2: MDHEN, SYDVKM. This CDR3 has 15 amino acids. J was trimmed by 7 bases and V by 6 bases; bases with no gene match: 9. The CDR3 region has the DNA TGTGCCAGCAGCGTACTTCCGGACAGGGGTGAAAAACTGTTTTTT. It translates to CASSVLPDRGEKLFF.